Below, 26 T cell receptor beta chains from the same sample are listed, as sequenced in a study of T cells in Graves' hyperthyroidism and ophthalmopathy. Amplified regions were TCR beta CDR3 sequences from RNA transcripts. The HTBI primer set was used in a first-round RT-PCR of the TCR CDR3. TCRdb re-called the multiplex PCR reads with MiXCR, one entry per CDR3 protein. Here the sample spans approximately 640,000 distinct CDR3 sequences, 16% being singletons. Sequencing input: blood. The source is a woman aged 25 to 39 with Graves' hyperthyroidism.

This clonotype came up many times. The chain combines TRBV2 with TRBJ2-7; 13 bases are shared with TRBD2. V shed 7 bases and J 4 bases; nucleotides not matched to a gene: 7. The CDR3 runs 15 residues. Germline-derived CDR1 and CDR2 are SNHLY and FYNNEI. Written as DNA, the CDR3 is TGTGCCAGCACCAACCAGGGACTAGCGGGATACGAGCAGTACTTC. It encodes CASTNQGLAGYEQYF.

This clonotype was picked up a small number of times. The DNA for the CDR3 is TGTGCCAGCAGCTTAGAAGACAGGGGCGAGCAGTTCTTC. Amino acids: CASSLEDRGEQFF. The rearrangement uses TRBV7-9 and TRBJ2-1; 8 bases align to TRBD1. The length of the CDR3 is 13 residues. The germline V gene has CDR1 SEHNR and CDR2 FQNEAQ (reference sequence). V trimming: 1 base; J trimming: 10 bases; junction bases outside the gene matches: 3.

In the case of this clonotype: A single base separates this from a much larger clone, so it may be a read error. The V gene is TRBV12-3 or TRBV12-4, the J gene TRBJ1-2; possible D gene TRBD1, 5 bases. There are 13 residues in the CDR3. CDR3 DNA sequence: TGTGCCAGCAGTCCCCGGGGCGGATCTGGCTACGCCTTC. The encoded protein is CASSPRGGSGYAF.

This clonotype was counted ten times or more. V is TRBV28 and J is TRBJ2-1; TRBD2 aligns across 12 bases. Losses at the gene ends were 1 base for V and 6 bases for J; bases not matched to a gene: 4. This CDR3 spans 16 amino acids. Germline CDR1 is MDHEN and CDR2 is SYDVKM. Here the CDR3 reads CASSLYLAGGRNEQFF. DNA of the CDR3: TGTGCCAGCAGTTTATACCTAGCGGGAGGGCGCAATGAGCAGTTCTTC.

This clonotype showed up many times. The junction departs from the called germline gene at one end, perhaps through a read error. This rearrangement joins TRBV12-5 to TRBJ2-3; the D is unclear. Germline values: CDR1 LGHNT, CDR2 FRNRAP. The CDR3 consists of 14 residues. The CDR3 region is CASGLGSYTDTQYF. The CDR3 DNA follows: TGTGCTAGTGGCTTGGGGTCGTACACAGATACGCAGTATTTT.

The chain employs TRBV19 and TRBJ1-1, with TRBD1 matching 10 bases. Germline V CDR1 and CDR2: LNHDA, SQIVND (reference sequence). With 4 bases clipped from V and 4 bases from J, the junction kept 18 bases outside the gene matches. This CDR3 is 19 amino acids long. CDR3 protein: CASSTQHRDRGFVATEAFF. CDR3 in DNA: TGTGCCAGTAGTACCCAACACCGGGACAGGGGTTTCGTTGCCACTGAAGCTTTCTTT.

The CDR3 DNA reads as TGTGCCAGTACGATACCAAGCCTCTCTGGAAACACCATATATTTT. This translates into CASTIPSLSGNTIYF. V and J are TRBV19 and TRBJ1-3; D gene uncertain. CDR3 length: 15 residues. V lost 7 bases, J lost 0 bases, and 13 bases lay in between. The germline gives CDR1 LNHDA, CDR2 SQIVND (reference sequence).

CDR3: CAWSGGGQSSYEQYF. CDR3 nucleotide sequence: TGTGCCTGGAGCGGGGGAGGACAGAGCTCCTACGAGCAGTACTTC. The V call is TRBV30, the J call TRBJ2-7; possibly TRBD1 or TRBD2 for D (6 bases each). The CDR3 contains 15 residues. V lost 3 bases and J lost 0, with 15 bases in between. Germline V CDR1 and CDR2: GTSNPN, SVGIG (reference sequence).

This clonotype was recorded at least ten times. V and J are TRBV20-1 and TRBJ2-5; 11 bases line up with TRBD2. The V gene's germline CDR1 is DFQATT and CDR2 SNEGSKA (reference sequence). The CDR3 has 18 amino acids. V gave up 1 base and J gave up 4 bases; unmatched junction bases: 14. CDR3 nucleotides: TGCAGTGCTAGAGGAACTGTCGAGTCTAGCGGGAGGTTAGAGACCCAGTACTTC. Amino acid sequence: CSARGTVESSGRLETQYF.

This clonotype was observed at least ten times. This rearrangement joins TRBV30 to TRBJ2-7, with D perhaps being TRBD1 or TRBD2 (5 bases each). This CDR3 region has 17 residues. The V gene's germline CDR1 is GTSNPN and CDR2 SVGIG (reference sequence). Trimming took 3 bases from V and 0 from J, leaving 21 bases between them. CDR3 bases: TGTGCCTGGAGCTTCGTACGGGGAGCCGACAGCTCCTACGAGCAGTACTTC. Protein sequence: CAWSFVRGADSSYEQYF.

This clonotype has ten or more counts. The chain employs TRBV6-1 and TRBJ1-1; D is unclear. Trimming removed 5 bases at V and 6 bases at J, with 7 bases between. Germline lookup yields CDR1 MNHNS and CDR2 SASEGT. The CDR3 runs to 11 residues. Here the CDR3 reads CASSSQSEAFF. Here the CDR3 DNA reads TGTGCCAGCAGTTCCCAATCTGAAGCTTTCTTT.

This clonotype was observed a few times. The CDR3 DNA follows: TGTGCCAGCAGCCACCTAGCTTTAGGAAATGAGCAGTTCTTC. Its translation is CASSHLALGNEQFF. The chain has TRBV3-1 and TRBJ2-1; TRBD2 might be the D (5 bases). CDR3 length: 14 residues. Germline CDR1 is LGHDT and CDR2 is YNNKEL (reference sequence). Deletions cut 3 bases from V and 7 bases from J, with 13 bases between.

This clonotype was found a few times. The chain recombines TRBV28 with TRBJ2-5; 12 bases are shared with TRBD2. CDR3 length: 17 residues. The J segment lost 0 bases and the V segment lost 6 bases, leaving 8 bases of the junction unmatched. Germline V lookup: CDR1 MDHEN, CDR2 SYDVKM. CDR3 in amino acids: CASSLRTSGRHQETQYF. CDR3 in DNA: TGTGCCAGCAGCCTCCGAACTAGCGGGAGGCACCAAGAGACCCAGTACTTC. Full variable domain (missing parts from reference TRBV28 and TRBJ2-5): DVKVTQSSRYLVKRTGEKVFLECVQDMDHENMFWYRQDPGLGLRLIYFSYDVKMKEKGDIPEGYSVSREKKERFSLILESASTNQTSMYLCASSLRTSGRHQETQYFGPGTRLLVL.

This clonotype was found many times. The rearrangement links TRBV7-9 to TRBJ2-3, with D perhaps matching TRBD1 (5 bases). Trimming removed 11 bases at V and 2 bases at J, with 14 bases between. Germline CDR1 SEHNR, CDR2 FQNEAQ (reference sequence). The CDR3 totals 13 residues. As DNA, the CDR3 is TGTGCCGGATCCAGGGATAACACAGATACGCAGTATTTT. Its protein is CAGSRDNTDTQYF.

This clonotype occurred many times. V usage is TRBV7-8 and J usage is TRBJ1-2; no clear D. V lost 5 bases to trimming and J lost 4 bases, with 17 bases between them. Germline-derived CDR1 and CDR2 are SGHVS and FQNEAQ. This CDR3 has 15 amino acids. This chain's CDR3 is CASSLFGREGYGYTF. DNA for the CDR3: TGTGCCAGCAGCCTGTTCGGTCGGGAGGGCTATGGCTACACCTTC.

This sequence joins TRBV29-1 and TRBJ1-1; 7 bases match TRBD1. Trimming took 8 bases from V and 0 from J; bases not matched to a gene: 6. The CDR3 has 13 amino acids. Germline assignment: CDR1 SQVTM and CDR2 ANQGSEA. The DNA for the CDR3 is TGCAGCATAGAGGACAGGCTGAACACTGAAGCTTTCTTT. Translation: CSIEDRLNTEAFF.

This clonotype was detected many times. The CDR3 loop is CATSDATGTGVYEQYF. In nucleotides, the CDR3 is TGTGCCACCAGTGATGCAACCGGGACAGGGGTCTACGAGCAGTACTTC. V is TRBV24-1 and J is TRBJ2-7; TRBD1 agrees at 10 bases. The CDR3 extends over 16 amino acids. V shed 3 bases, J shed 3 bases, and the junction held 7 bases outside the gene matches. Germline V lookup: CDR1 KGHDR, CDR2 SFDVKD.

This clonotype has ten or more counts. CDR3: CASSLRWGGTEAFF. The CDR3 DNA reads as TGTGCCAGCAGCTTAAGGTGGGGGGGCACTGAAGCTTTCTTT. The chain is built from TRBV7-2 and TRBJ1-1; possibly TRBD1 for D (5 bases). The germline CDR1 and CDR2 sequences are SGHTA and FQGNSA. With 2 bases removed from V and 4 bases from J, the gap between germline ends came to 11 bases. This CDR3 spans 14 amino acids. Complete variable domain (other parts from reference TRBV7-2 and TRBJ1-1): GAGVSQSPSNKVTEKGKDVELRCDPISGHTALYWYRQSLGQGLEFLIYFQGNSAPDKSGLPSDRFSAERTGGSVSTLTIQRTQQEDSAVYLCASSLRWGGTEAFFGQGTRLTVV.

This clonotype was recorded at least ten times. The chain joins TRBV18 to TRBJ1-5; D gene uncertain. With 4 bases removed from V and 0 bases from J, the gap between germline ends came to 19 bases. CDR1 is KGHSH and CDR2 is LQKENI in the germline V gene. There are 18 residues in the CDR3. The chain's CDR3 is CASSHGEGSPSSNQPQHF. The CDR3 DNA reads TGTGCCAGCTCACACGGAGAGGGATCCCCGTCTAGCAATCAGCCCCAGCATTTT.

This clonotype has just a few counts. The chain has TRBV9 and TRBJ2-7; D might be TRBD1 (5 bases). Germline lookup yields CDR1 SGDLS and CDR2 YYNGEE. With 1 base removed from V and 2 bases from J, the gap between germline ends came to 13 bases. The CDR3 has 15 residues. Here the CDR3 DNA reads TGTGCCAGCAGCGTACTCTCCGTGGGGCCCTACGAGCAGTACTTC. Its protein product is CASSVLSVGPYEQYF.

This clonotype was counted ten times or more. The V call is TRBV20-1, the J call TRBJ2-1; 7 positions match TRBD2. The CDR3 is 11 residues long. Trimming removed 6 bases from V and 8 bases from J; junction bases left unmatched: 4. Germline V gives CDR1 DFQATT, CDR2 SNEGSKA (reference sequence). DNA for the CDR3: TGCAGTGCCCGTGGGAGGGATGAGCAGTTCTTC. Translated, it gives CSARGRDEQFF.

This clonotype appeared many times. J is TRBJ2-5 and V is TRBV28, with D maybe TRBD2 (6 bases). The germline V gene encodes CDR1 MDHEN and CDR2 SYDVKM. The CDR3 consists of 15 residues. The ends were cut back, 0 bases at V and 5 bases at J, with 13 bases in the middle. The CDR3 sequence is CASSLWEGLGETQYF. Here the CDR3 DNA reads TGTGCCAGCAGTTTATGGGAGGGGTTAGGGGAGACCCAGTACTTC.

In its sample, this clonotype was seen many times. The V gene is TRBV6-1, the J gene TRBJ2-5; no definite D call. The CDR3 has 16 amino acids. The ends were cut back, 6 bases at V and 0 bases at J, with 17 bases in the middle. Per the germline V gene, CDR1 is MNHNS and CDR2 is SASEGT. CDR3: CASRPPENYYQETQYF. The CDR3 region has the DNA TGTGCCAGCAGGCCCCCCGAAAACTACTACCAAGAGACCCAGTACTTC.

There are a few counts of this clonotype. The chain joins TRBV4-1 to TRBJ2-3, with 7 bases identical to TRBD2. Germline CDR1 reads MGHRA; CDR2 reads YSYEKL. Trimming cost V 4 bases and J 4 bases; bases outside gene matches: 8. CDR3 size: 15 residues. Here the CDR3 reads CASSRFLAAADTQYF. Written as DNA, the CDR3 is TGCGCCAGCAGCCGTTTTCTAGCGGCCGCAGATACGCAGTATTTT.

This clonotype was counted between two and nine times. The chain recombines TRBV27 with TRBJ1-4; possible D gene TRBD1, 6 bases. Germline V CDR1 and CDR2: MNHEY, SMNVEV (reference sequence). Deletions cut 6 bases from V and 0 bases from J, with 14 bases between. The CDR3 contains 16 residues. CDR3 nucleotides: TGTGCCAGCAGACAACAGGGAGCGGCAACTAATGAAAAACTGTTTTTT. It encodes CASRQQGAATNEKLFF.

To note about this clonotype: This may come from a read error, since a much larger clone is one base off. V gene TRBV9 combines with J gene TRBJ2-7; D might be TRBD1 or TRBD2, each matching 5 bases. Matching the DNA end better, TRBJ2-1 makes the J call doubtful. The CDR3 sequence is 15 residues long. CDR1 SGDLS and CDR2 YYNGEE come from the germline V gene. The chain's CDR3 is CASSHPGRPSYEQFF. The CDR3, as DNA: TGTGCCAGCAGCCACCCGGGACGGCCCTCCTACGAGCAGTTCTTC.